A single T cell receptor (beta chain) is shown here with its context. The target antigen is unknown. This CDR3 is 18 amino acids long. V was trimmed by 1 base and J by 1 base, leaving 19 bases between them. Germline V gene sequence: CDR1 SGHTA, CDR2 FQGNSA. Measured with immunoSEQ multiplex PCR; TCRdb has only the in-frame clones, and not every one. Among about 210,000 clones listed, around 94% were seen once. These data belong to a study of T cell responses to AZD1222 COVID-19 vaccine. Points from the study as a whole: The donor cohort was predominantly white British with a female majority, and clonal diversity may have been underestimated. Epitopes outside B.1.351 and B.1.1.7 mutated regions reportedly drew nearly half of spike TCRs. Regions 160-218 and 743-854 dominated among vaccine-associated CD4 TCRs spanning spike. Baseline serostatus was positive in only a handful of AZD1222 recipients.

The TCR was taken from an adult who received the MenACWY meningococcal vaccine as a control. The V and J genes are TRBV7-2 and TRBJ1-2; D may be TRBD1 (5 bases). This sample comprised peripheral blood, obtained 28 days after the second dose of the MenACWY control vaccine. In DNA, the CDR3 is TGTGCCAGCAGCTTAGAAGGGTGGGGCAGACACCTTAACTATGGCTACACCTTC. Residues: CASSLEGWGRHLNYGYTF. The full variable domain, its missing parts supplied by reference TRBV7-2 and TRBJ1-2, is GAGVSQSPSNKVTEKGKDVELRCDPISGHTALYWYRQSLGQGLEFLIYFQGNSAPDKSGLPSDRFSAERTGGSVSTLTIQRTQQEDSAVYLCASSLEGWGRHLNYGYTFGSGTRLTVV.